This TCR beta chain was captured in a study of blood T cells in healthy people across ages (dated by TCRdb to the mid-2010s). With regard to the full study: Template switching captured roughly one uniquely barcoded TCR beta cDNA molecule per two T cells in model experiments. Four age groups were formed from the donors: young (average roughly 15 years), middle-aged (just under 40), aged (over 55) and long-lived (more than 75). Age-related changes in TCR beta repertoire diversity were measured in the study by deep sequencing normalized with unique cDNA molecular identifiers. To avoid experimental bias, donors of different ages were distributed randomly across sequencing lanes. For two donors (one aged 18 to 29 and one aged 80 or older), the study analyzed two additional independent replicas of 1 million unique cDNA reads from the same blood draw. Overall study outcomes, separate from this receptor: As age increased, observed TCR beta diversity per million T cells dropped in a roughly linear way, and a significant reduction was already evident by age roughly 40. Total diversity estimates from one million sequenced T cells were considered lower bounds and underestimates. Donor CMV infection status was unknown, potentially confounding age-related changes in expanded clonotypes. The long-lived group showed more naive CD4+ T cells, fewer expanded clones and increased TCR diversity than the aged group, suggesting age selection. A strong correlation was found between observed TCR beta diversity and the percentage of naive T cells measured by flow cytometry. Since profiling was done on bulk unsorted PBMCs, naive and antigen-experienced compartments could not be conclusively compared.

Library prep was done by 5' RACE. TCRdb shows the sequencer as Illumina HiSeq 2500. A second PCR of roughly 7 to 11 cycles was performed with a sample-barcoded 5' primer and a J-beta primer mix. Each TCR beta cDNA molecule received a unique molecular identifier from a template-switch 5' adaptor carrying 12 random nucleotides. Each sample yielded at least 2.5 million CDR3-containing paired-end reads. All of the RNA was converted into first-strand cDNA using the Mint cDNA synthesis kit, with a TRBC-specific oligonucleotide serving as the primer. Following uracil-DNA glycosylase treatment, a first 18-cycle PCR with universal primers M1SS and BC2_uni_R was performed on all cDNA. As for the authors' bioinformatics: For normalization, 1 million high-quality reads, each with a distinct molecular identifier, were randomly selected from each sample. Reads sharing molecular identifiers were discarded rather than binned into consensus sequences. CDR3 identification, clonotype clustering and error correction used MiTCR with a Q25 quality threshold and the strictest error-elimination algorithm. Lower-bound total TCR beta diversity was estimated with a nonparametric unseen species model using Euler transformation. TCRdb reprocessed the public reads (quality trimming at Q25 with fastp, clone calling with MiXCR) and kept in-frame beta chains. Entries that share a CDR3 protein sequence are merged under the most common genes and DNA. The V and J calls come from TCRdb's annotation, not from the publication. This sample holds about 830,000 distinct CDR3 sequences; about 59% were observed only once. The ten largest clones capture about 30% of the sample.

In the case of this clonotype: This clone's antigen is unknown. No base quality values were provided; no much bigger clone lies one nucleotide off.

The germline V gene provides CDR1 KGHSY and CDR2 FQNENV. The CDR3 covers 15 residues, taking in both the cysteine and the phenylalanine. The sequence is cut down to CDR3 DNA, 45 bases in frame from base 1. V loses 1 base, J loses 3 bases, and the germline ends lie 10 bases apart. Systemically healthy Caucasian individuals from Russia, some 36 in total and aged about 6 to 100 years, were included as donors. Each donor gave ten milliliters of peripheral blood, collected into EDTA-treated Vacutainer tubes. Ficoll-Paque density-gradient centrifugation was used to isolate PBMCs, with at least 6.5 million per sample. Total RNA was extracted from PBMCs with Trizol reagent, with at least 6 micrograms obtained per sample. For every donor, flow cytometry on a PBMC aliquot measured the percentage of naive CD45RAhigh/CD27high T cells.

The TCR originated in a man between 25 and 39 years old in good health. Material: blood. The receptor chain draws on TRBV16 and TRBJ1-5; too little of a D gene remains to name it. CDR3 sequence: CASSQLVRNNQPQHF. The DNA reads TGTGCCAGCAGCCAATTGGTCAGAAACAATCAGCCCCAGCATTTT.